What follows are 19 T cell receptor beta chains derived from one specimen sequenced in a study of cytomegalovirus exposure and HLA in healthy donors. It was with 60 Vbeta and 13 Jbeta primers that the PCR ran. Only in-frame clones appear in the TCRdb table, and some are missing; sequencing was by immunoSEQ multiplex PCR. The profile shows approximately 95,000 clones, approximately 80% of them singletons. Sequencing was performed on PBMCs. Receptor source: a woman in her 70s in good health and CMV-seropositive.

The rearrangement links TRBV5-1 to TRBJ2-2, with 14 bases fitting TRBD2. The CDR3 is made up of 16 amino acids. The J segment lost 5 bases and the V segment lost 9 bases, leaving 9 bases of the junction unmatched. Germline lookup yields CDR1 SGHRS and CDR2 YFSETQ. CDR3 amino acids: CATSGLAGDRTGELFF. As DNA, the CDR3 is TGCGCCACTTCGGGACTAGCGGGAGATCGGACCGGGGAGCTGTTTTTT. The full variable domain, rest sourced from reference TRBV5-1 and TRBJ2-2, is KAGVTQTPRYLIKTRGQQVTLSCSPISGHRSVSWYQQTPGQGLQFLFEYFSETQRNKGNFPGRFSGRQFSNSRSEMNVSTLELGDSALYLCATSGLAGDRTGELFFGEGSRLTVL.

The chain uses TRBV4-3 and TRBJ2-5, with D possibly TRBD1 on 6 matching bases. CDR1 and CDR2 from the germline V gene are LGHNA and YSLEER. Trimming took off 4 bases at V and 5 bases at J, with 17 bases between the two ends. This CDR3 has 15 amino acids. Here the CDR3 reads CASSPGAGERETQYF. The CDR3 DNA reads TGCGCCAGCAGCCCTGGGGCAGGGGAAAGGGAGACCCAGTACTTC.

The J gene is TRBJ2-4, the V gene TRBV7-9; D unresolved. V dropped 3 bases and J dropped 4 bases, with 10 bases sitting between them. Germline V gives CDR1 SEHNR, CDR2 FQNEAQ (reference sequence). The CDR3 covers 14 residues. In DNA, the CDR3 is TGTGCCAGCAGCTTTTCAGGCGAAAAAAACATTCAGTACTTC. Translating gives CASSFSGEKNIQYF.

The chain recombines TRBV14 with TRBJ2-1, with 11 positions matching TRBD2. The CDR3 is made up of 15 amino acids. The germline CDR1 and CDR2 sequences are SGHDN and FVKESK. V lost 6 bases, J lost 6 bases, and 7 bases stayed unmatched. For the CDR3, the DNA is TGTGCCAGCAGTCGTCTAGCGGGAGGCCCCAATGAGCAGTTCTTC. Its translation: CASSRLAGGPNEQFF. Based on the CDR3 plus reference TRBV14 and TRBJ2-1, the full variable domain is EAGVTQFPSHSVIEKGQTVTLRCDPISGHDNLYWYRRVMGKEIKFLLHFVKESKQDESGMPNNRFLAERTGGTYSTLKVQPAELEDSGVYFCASSRLAGGPNEQFFGPGTRLTVL.

The gene calls are TRBV19 and TRBJ1-1; TRBD1 is a possible D gene (5 bases). CDR3 length: 13 residues. Germline V CDR1 and CDR2: LNHDA, SQIVND (reference sequence). Trimming stripped 3 bases from V and 7 bases from J, with 12 bases between. CDR3 protein: CASSMGQANEAFF. In nucleotides, the CDR3 is TGTGCCAGTAGTATGGGGCAGGCCAATGAAGCTTTCTTT.

The V call is TRBV18, the J call TRBJ1-5, with no clear D. CDR3 size: 14 residues. V gave up 1 base and J gave up 5 bases, with 9 bases separating them. CDR1 is KGHSH and CDR2 is LQKENI in the germline V gene. The CDR3 DNA is TGTGCCAGCTCACCACGCGGATCTGATCAGCCCCAGCATTTT. Protein: CASSPRGSDQPQHF.

This clone was seen just once. The chain combines TRBV19 with TRBJ1-5; perhaps TRBD1 as D (6 bases). This CDR3 is 19 amino acids long. Looked up from germline, CDR1 is LNHDA and CDR2 is SQIVND (reference sequence). V was clipped by 3 bases and J by 0 bases, with 21 bases between them. The DNA of the CDR3 is TGTGCCAGTAGTATCACAGGGAAGCAAACTAGTTATAGCAATCAGCCCCAGCATTTT. Translating it yields CASSITGKQTSYSNQPQHF.

The rearrangement links TRBV6-1 to TRBJ2-7; TRBD2 aligns across 8 bases. The CDR3 totals 14 residues. CDR1 and CDR2 (germline): MNHNS, SASEGT. V shed 2 bases and J 4 bases; nucleotides not matched to a gene: 4. The CDR3 reads CASSESGGRYEQYF. The CDR3 nucleotides are TGTGCCAGCAGTGAATCGGGGGGGAGGTACGAGCAGTACTTC.

V usage is TRBV7-2 and J usage is TRBJ1-2; 10 bases fit TRBD1. CDR3 size: 13 residues. The germline V gene has CDR1 SGHTA and CDR2 FQGNSA. V was pared by 6 bases and J by 8 bases, with 6 bases of the junction left unmatched. CDR3 protein: CASRETGGEGYTF. The CDR3 DNA reads TGTGCCAGCAGGGAGACAGGGGGCGAAGGCTACACCTTC. The full variable domain, rest sourced from reference TRBV7-2 and TRBJ1-2, is GAGVSQSPSNKVTEKGKDVELRCDPISGHTALYWYRQSLGQGLEFLIYFQGNSAPDKSGLPSDRFSAERTGGSVSTLTIQRTQQEDSAVYLCASRETGGEGYTFGSGTRLTVV.

The chain carries TRBV7-2 and TRBJ2-7; perhaps TRBD2 as D (5 bases). Germline assignment: CDR1 SGHTA and CDR2 FQGNSA. This CDR3 is 15 amino acids long. V shed 3 bases and J shed 3 bases, with 15 bases lying between them. The CDR3 DNA sequence: TGTGCCAGCAGCTTGGGGTCGAGGGTCCTCTACGAGCAGTACTTC. It yields the protein CASSLGSRVLYEQYF.

The genes are TRBV30 and TRBJ2-7; 10 bases line up with TRBD1. Germline V CDR1 and CDR2: GTSNPN, SVGIG (reference sequence). This CDR3 has 17 amino acids. After removal of 0 bases from V and 7 bases from J, the junction contained 15 bases not matched to a gene. CDR3 DNA: TGTGCCTGGAGTGTAAGGAGGTGGGGACAGGGGCTTTTGGAGCAGTACTTC. Its protein is CAWSVRRWGQGLLEQYF.

V usage is TRBV11-3 and J usage is TRBJ2-7; 15 bases align to TRBD2. The V segment lost 3 bases and the J segment 2 bases; nucleotides outside the gene matches: 5. The CDR3 has 17 residues. Per germline, CDR1 SGHNT and CDR2 YENEEA. The CDR3 spells CASSFRTSGRAAYEQYF. CDR3 nucleotides: TGTGCCAGCAGCTTTAGGACTAGCGGGAGGGCCGCCTACGAGCAGTACTTC.

This chain joins TRBV28 and TRBJ1-6; 7 bases are a match to TRBD1. From germline, CDR1 is MDHEN and CDR2 SYDVKM. This CDR3 contains 15 residues. The junction had 6 bases not matched to a gene; V was cut back by 5 bases and J by 5 bases. This CDR3 reads CASSPGTANNSPLHF. The CDR3 coding sequence is TGTGCCAGCAGTCCAGGGACAGCCAATAATTCACCCCTCCACTTT.

V and J are TRBV29-1 and TRBJ1-2; the match to TRBD1 covers 9 bases. The CDR3 sequence is 12 residues long. Germline V gene sequence: CDR1 SQVTM, CDR2 ANQGSEA. Trimming cost V 7 bases and J 7 bases; bases outside gene matches: 7. CDR3 region: CSANRGLGGYTF. The CDR3 DNA follows: TGCAGCGCCAACAGGGGGCTGGGTGGCTACACCTTC.

This clone turned up a few times. The chain is built from TRBV5-1 and TRBJ2-7; TRBD1 matches at 12 bases. After removal of 7 bases from V and 4 bases from J, the junction contained 12 bases not matched to a gene. Germline V gene lookup returns CDR1 SGHRS and CDR2 YFSETQ. The CDR3 runs 16 residues. The CDR3 is CASGRTPGQGAYEQYF. The CDR3 nucleotides read TGCGCCAGCGGACGAACACCGGGACAGGGGGCTTACGAGCAGTACTTC. Looking up the rest from reference TRBV5-1 and TRBJ2-7 gives the full variable domain: KAGVTQTPRYLIKTRGQQVTLSCSPISGHRSVSWYQQTPGQGLQFLFEYFSETQRNKGNFPGRFSGRQFSNSRSEMNVSTLELGDSALYLCASGRTPGQGAYEQYFGPGTRLTVT.

V is TRBV27 and J is TRBJ2-7, with 9 positions matching TRBD2. V was clipped by 6 bases and J by 4 bases; unmatched bases: 13. The CDR3 is made up of 16 amino acids. Germline assignment: CDR1 MNHEY and CDR2 SMNVEV (reference sequence). The CDR3 loop reads CASSPGGGRVVYEQYF. CDR3 coding DNA: TGTGCCAGCAGCCCGGGGGGCGGGAGGGTTGTTTACGAGCAGTACTTC.

V gene TRBV12-2 combines with J gene TRBJ2-5; whether TRBD2, the table's D call, matches the DNA was not checked. TRBJ2-7 explains the end of the DNA better; the J call may be wrong. TRBV12-2 counts as a pseudogene. CDR3 length equals 15 residues. The CDR3 region has the DNA TGTGCAAGTCGCTTAGCAGGGGGGGACGCCTACGAGCAGTACTTC. It codes for CASRLAGGDAYEQYF.

The chain combines TRBV15 with TRBJ2-2; 7 bases map to TRBD1. Germline-derived CDR1 and CDR2 are LNHNV and YYDKDF (reference sequence). CDR3 length: 14 residues. J lost 7 bases, V lost 4 bases, and 6 bases had no gene match. The CDR3 sequence is CATSNSRGIGELFF. The CDR3 bases are TGTGCCACCAGCAATAGCAGGGGGATCGGGGAGCTGTTTTTT.

This sequence joins TRBV30 and TRBJ2-1; possibly TRBD1 for D (5 bases). The CDR3 sequence is 15 residues long. Between the trimmed V and J ends, which lost 1 base and 7 bases, there was a span of 17 bases. Germline CDR1 and CDR2: GTSNPN and SVGIG (reference sequence). The CDR3 spells CAWSGAGLRVNEQFF. The CDR3, as DNA: TGTGCCTGGAGTGGTGCAGGGCTCAGGGTAAATGAGCAGTTCTTC.